The entry below describes one TCR beta chain. The sample originates from a study of tumor-infiltrating lymphocytes in oesophageal squamous cell carcinoma. TCRdb redid the calling of the PCR reads with MiXCR, one entry per CDR3 protein. The sample holds around 9,300 distinct CDR3 sequences, 66% seen once. This CDR3 contains 15 residues. V was clipped by 5 bases and J by 4 bases; unmatched bases: 6. The receptor's source is a female donor with esophageal squamous cell carcinoma. The specimen sequenced was esophageal tumor tissue. The chain combines TRBV12-3 or TRBV12-4 with TRBJ1-3; TRBD1 agrees at 9 bases. DNA for the CDR3: TGTGCCAGCAGTGCACAGGGGGCTGCAGGAAACACCATATATTTT. Its protein is CASSAQGAAGNTIYF.